This T cell receptor beta chain was sequenced in a study of CD8 T cells in Susac syndrome (dated 2019 in TCRdb). Concerning the study at large: Repertoire sequencing was used to test whether CD8+ T cell activation and differentiation in Susac syndrome was antigen driven. CD8+ T cell repertoire clonality was compared between some 12 healthy donors, approximately 14 Susac syndrome patients and approximately 15 multiple sclerosis patients. General conclusions and limits of the study: The TCR sequencing and HLA analysis was acknowledged to have included a relatively small number of individuals.

CDR1 is given as DFQATT and CDR2 as SNEGSKA, both from the germline V gene (reference sequence). Between the V and J ends, shortened by 0 bases and 1 base respectively, the junction contains 10 bases. The CDR3 goes from the cysteine to the phenylalanine over 14 residues. Left in the record is the CDR3 DNA by itself, 42 bases read in frame from the first base. A word on this clonotype: Its specific antigen is unknown. No much larger clonotype is one base removed from it; base qualities were not supplied.

RNA was extracted with the RNeasy kit and about 0.5 to 1 ug was reverse transcribed using random hexamers. The immunoSEQ multiplex PCR assay, which covers 54 Vbeta and 13 Jbeta segments, was used to amplify TCR beta CDR3 regions. PCR amplification bias was corrected by using a synthetic template baseline for primer optimization and computational correction. The study's processing was this. Only productive sequences were kept, with reads annotated to V, D and J genes according to IMGT and analyzed in immunoSEQ Analyzer. To calculate clonality, Shannon entropy was normalized by log2 of the number of productive unique sequences and then subtracted from one. Public and private clones were assessed among the 100 most prevalent clones of each patient and control. Susac-specific clones were defined as absent from healthy and MS cohorts, 1052 published viral clones and other ImmuneACCESS disease sequences. TCRdb reanalyzed the raw reads on its own, using fastp at Q25 for trimming and MiXCR for clone calling, and kept in-frame beta chains. Rows matching on CDR3 protein sequence are summarized as one entry with the most common DNA and genes. TCRdb, not the authors, supplied the V and J calls. The sample table shows about 430,000 distinct CDR3 sequences, and approximately 85% are seen once. The ten largest account for about 0.12% of the sample.

High-throughput TCR beta sequencing profiled peripheral blood CD8+ and CD4+ T cells from healthy donors, Susac syndrome patients and multiple sclerosis patients. The multiple sclerosis controls were treatment-naive patients who had stable or active relapsing-remitting disease and met the revised McDonald criteria. Bulk CD8+ and CD4+ T cells were purified by magnetic negative isolation, while CD8+ TEMRA cells were enriched using FACS. Blood was drawn into EDTA tubes, processed within 24 hours, and PBMCs were isolated by density gradient centrifugation. PBMCs intended for TCR sequencing were frozen in liquid nitrogen and were later thawed in a 37 degrees C water bath. Purity of sorted or isolated CD4+, CD8+ and CD8+ TEMRA cells was at least 90%.

Material for sequencing was CD8+ T cells from PBMCs. This TCR was sampled from a human donor with multiple sclerosis. This chain joins TRBV20-1 to TRBJ2-7; possibly the D gene is TRBD2, per 5 matching bases. This receptor has the CDR3 CSARDFGKSYEQYF. The nucleotide sequence reads as follows: TGCAGTGCTAGAGATTTCGGGAAATCCTACGAGCAGTACTTC.